The 23 T cell receptor beta chains below come from one sample, sequenced in a study of cytomegalovirus exposure and HLA in healthy donors. A multiplex PCR was run with 60 Vbeta primers and 13 Jbeta primers. Some clones are missing from TCRdb's copy, which holds only in-frame ones; the method was immunoSEQ multiplex PCR. This sample has 95,000 to 100,000 clones, with more than 80% found just once. The sequencing sample was made of PBMCs. All receptors derive from a man between 25 and 39 years old in good health and CMV-seronegative.

The J gene is TRBJ2-3, the V gene TRBV2; 13 bases map to TRBD2. J gave up 2 bases and V 6 bases, and 5 bases lay outside the gene matches. The CDR3 totals 16 residues. Per the germline V gene, CDR1 is SNHLY and CDR2 is FYNNEI. The CDR3: CASRPGLAGLTDTQYF. CDR3 DNA: TGTGCCAGCAGGCCGGGACTAGCGGGACTCACAGATACGCAGTATTTT.

V is TRBV28 and J is TRBJ1-4; 8 bases match TRBD1. Germline V gene lookup returns CDR1 MDHEN and CDR2 SYDVKM. V gave up 6 bases and J gave up 2 bases; unmatched junction bases: 8. This CDR3 has 16 amino acids. The CDR3 DNA is TGTGCCAGCAGCCCGACAGGGGCATATACTAATGAAAAACTGTTTTTT. It specifies CASSPTGAYTNEKLFF.

This chain joins TRBV2 and TRBJ2-7, with TRBD2 identical over 10 bases. This CDR3 is built from 16 residues. Trimming at V came to 0 bases and at J to 5 bases, leaving 7 bases not matched to a gene. Germline CDR1 reads SNHLY; CDR2 reads FYNNEI. CDR3 region: CASSEARVAGGDEQYF. The CDR3, as DNA: TGTGCCAGCAGTGAAGCGCGAGTAGCGGGAGGCGACGAGCAGTACTTC.

The chain links TRBV2 to TRBJ2-6; the D gene is possibly TRBD1 (5 bases). The germline V gene has CDR1 SNHLY and CDR2 FYNNEI. V lost 4 bases and J 6 bases, leaving 7 bases between the germline ends. CDR3 length: 13 residues. The CDR3 bases are TGTGCCAGCAGTGGACAGCAGGCCAACGTCCTGACTTTC. It yields the protein CASSGQQANVLTF.

A few counts support this clone. The chain is built from TRBV19 and TRBJ2-7; the match to TRBD1 covers 8 bases. After removal of 4 bases from V and 1 base from J, the junction contained 9 bases not matched to a gene. Looked up from germline, CDR1 is LNHDA and CDR2 is SQIVND (reference sequence). This CDR3 has 16 residues. CDR3 in amino acids: CASSKITGTGSYEQYF. CDR3 bases: TGTGCCAGTAGTAAAATAACCGGGACAGGTTCCTACGAGCAGTACTTC.

The chain's CDR3 is CAISEGEKGEQFF. The CDR3 bases are TGTGCCATCAGTGAGGGGGAGAAAGGCGAGCAGTTCTTC. The rearrangement joins TRBV10-3 to TRBJ2-1; TRBD2 is a possible D gene (5 bases). Germline values: CDR1 ENHRY, CDR2 SYGVKD. The CDR3 is 13 amino acids. V lost 2 bases, J lost 10 bases, and 12 bases lay in between.

The V and J genes are TRBV19 and TRBJ1-1; D gene ambiguous. V lost 5 bases and J lost 2, with 12 bases in between. Germline assignment: CDR1 LNHDA and CDR2 SQIVND (reference sequence). This CDR3 contains 14 residues. CDR3 in amino acids: CASSPINFNTEAFF. CDR3 in DNA: TGTGCCAGTAGTCCCATCAATTTCAACACTGAAGCTTTCTTT.

The V call is TRBV28, the J call TRBJ2-1, with 10 bases lining up with TRBD2. V was pared by 7 bases and J by 4 bases, with 4 bases of the junction left unmatched. This CDR3 contains 14 residues. Germline lookup yields CDR1 MDHEN and CDR2 SYDVKM. The CDR3 spells CASTLAGAYNEQFF. CDR3 DNA: TGTGCCAGCACCCTAGCGGGGGCTTACAATGAGCAGTTCTTC.

The rearrangement joins TRBV6-5 to TRBJ1-1, with D possibly matching TRBD1 (5 bases). V gave up 2 bases and J gave up 1 base, with 11 bases separating them. The CDR3 is 15 residues long. CDR1 is MNHEY and CDR2 is SVGAGI in the germline V gene. CDR3 amino acids: CASSYTGQGNTEAFF. Here the CDR3 DNA reads TGTGCCAGCAGTTACACAGGACAAGGGAACACTGAAGCTTTCTTT.

This clone was detected once. The rearrangement links TRBV5-8 to TRBJ1-5; no definite D call. Looked up from germline, CDR1 is SGHTS and CDR2 is YDEGEE. This CDR3 has 16 amino acids. V was trimmed by 3 bases and J by 0 bases, leaving 13 bases between them. The CDR3 DNA is TGTGCCAGCAGCTATGCAGATCATTATAGCAATCAGCCCCAGCATTTT. Amino acids: CASSYADHYSNQPQHF.

The rearrangement uses TRBV27 and TRBJ2-3; D might be TRBD1 (6 bases). The CDR3 consists of 18 residues. CDR1 is MNHEY, CDR2 SMNVEV, per germline (reference sequence). Trimming left V 5 bases short and J 0 bases short, with 21 bases between. DNA for the CDR3: TGTGCCAGCAGTCTCGGGCAGGGGTCGGGGAGAAGCACAGATACGCAGTATTTT. Translating it yields CASSLGQGSGRSTDTQYF.

This chain connects TRBV28 to TRBJ1-5; D ambiguous. Germline values: CDR1 MDHEN, CDR2 SYDVKM. This CDR3 region has 16 residues. Trimming pared 3 bases from V and 0 bases from J, leaving 12 bases between. CDR3 bases: TGTGCCAGCAGTTTGAACGGCAGGTCTAGCAATCAGCCCCAGCATTTT. Translating gives CASSLNGRSSNQPQHF.

The genes are TRBV7-3 and TRBJ2-1; 8 nucleotides line up with TRBD2. The length of the CDR3 is 15 residues. Trimming took 5 bases from V and 4 from J; bases not matched to a gene: 7. In germline, CDR1 is SGHTA, CDR2 FQGTGA. CDR3 region: CASSVVAGPYNEQFF. Here the CDR3 DNA reads TGTGCCAGCAGCGTTGTAGCGGGGCCATACAATGAGCAGTTCTTC.

V and J are TRBV7-2 and TRBJ2-7; D perhaps matches TRBD2 (5 bases). The CDR3 contains 12 residues. V lost 3 bases to trimming and J lost 4 bases, with 7 bases between them. CDR1 is SGHTA, CDR2 FQGNSA, per germline. The CDR3 sequence: CASSLTIYEQYF. CDR3 coding DNA: TGTGCCAGCAGCTTGACTATTTACGAGCAGTACTTC. Supplemented by reference TRBV7-2 and TRBJ2-7, the full variable domain reads GAGVSQSPSNKVTEKGKDVELRCDPISGHTALYWYRQSLGQGLEFLIYFQGNSAPDKSGLPSDRFSAERTGGSVSTLTIQRTQQEDSAVYLCASSLTIYEQYFGPGTRLTVT.

The chain is built from TRBV14 and TRBJ2-7; 12 bases match TRBD1. This CDR3 is built from 16 residues. Germline lookup yields CDR1 SGHDN and CDR2 FVKESK. Losses at the gene ends were 1 base for V and 3 bases for J; bases not matched to a gene: 4. The CDR3 coding sequence is TGTGCCAGCAGCCAAGGAGGGACAGGGGGCTTCTACGAGCAGTACTTC. This encodes CASSQGGTGGFYEQYF.

The V and J genes are TRBV4-1 and TRBJ1-5; 10 nucleotides match TRBD1. Germline values: CDR1 MGHRA, CDR2 YSYEKL. J lost 8 bases, V lost 0 bases, and 7 bases had no gene match. CDR3 size: 16 residues. In nucleotides, the CDR3 is TGCGCCAGCAGCCAAGATTTGGGACAGGGGAGAAAGCCCCAGCATTTT. Residues: CASSQDLGQGRKPQHF.

This chain links TRBV6-1 with TRBJ2-7; 7 bases align to TRBD1. The germline V gene encodes CDR1 MNHNS and CDR2 SASEGT. V dropped 6 bases and J dropped 2; count of bases not matched to a gene: 4. The CDR3 has 13 amino acids. CDR3 sequence reads: CASSTGTAYEQYF. Written as DNA, the CDR3 is TGTGCCAGCAGCACCGGGACAGCCTACGAGCAGTACTTC.

This sequence joins TRBV7-9 and TRBJ2-1; TRBD2 agrees at 10 bases. The CDR3 spans 16 residues. Germline CDR1 and CDR2: SEHNR and FQNEAQ (reference sequence). Trimming at V came to 7 bases and at J to 5 bases, leaving 11 bases not matched to a gene. The CDR3 sequence is CASTTLSGRGHNEQFF. CDR3 in DNA: TGTGCCAGCACCACACTGAGCGGGAGGGGGCACAATGAGCAGTTCTTC.

The genes are TRBV28 and TRBJ1-5; 8 bases fit TRBD1. The CDR3 is 16 residues long. Germline CDR1 and CDR2: MDHEN and SYDVKM. J gave up 1 base and V 5 bases, and 7 bases lay outside the gene matches. The CDR3 coding sequence is TGTGCCAGCAGTCCGCTACAGGGGGACAGCAATCAGCCCCAGCATTTT. The encoded protein is CASSPLQGDSNQPQHF.

CDR3: CAWSRGSSNQPQHF. DNA of the CDR3: TGTGCCTGGAGTCGAGGGTCGAGCAATCAGCCCCAGCATTTT. The chain links TRBV30 to TRBJ1-5; D not resolved. V was pared by 2 bases and J by 1 base, with 9 bases between. Germline V lookup: CDR1 GTSNPN, CDR2 SVGIG (reference sequence). The CDR3 loop spans 14 amino acids.

The chain employs TRBV5-1 and TRBJ2-2; 9 nucleotides match TRBD1. This CDR3 comprises 18 residues. Germline V gives CDR1 SGHRS, CDR2 YFSETQ. The V and J ends lost 4 bases and 3 bases, in that order; junction bases with no gene match: 13. Here the CDR3 reads CASSHWDRVRLDTGELFF. The CDR3 DNA reads TGCGCCAGCAGCCACTGGGACAGGGTGAGATTAGACACCGGGGAGCTGTTTTTT.

This chain uses TRBV28 with TRBJ1-2; TRBD1 agrees at 7 bases. The germline CDR1 and CDR2 sequences are MDHEN and SYDVKM. The V segment lost 9 bases and the J segment 5 bases; nucleotides outside the gene matches: 9. This CDR3 contains 13 residues. The CDR3 sequence: CASRSGQTYGYTF. The DNA for the CDR3 is TGTGCCAGTCGGTCGGGACAGACGTATGGCTACACCTTC.

This clone was picked up one time. This chain links TRBV28 with TRBJ2-2; D gene uncertain. The CDR3 is 8 amino acids. CDR1 and CDR2 from the germline V gene are MDHEN and SYDVKM. CDR3 sequence: CRSGELFF. CDR3 nucleotides: TGTAGGAGCGGGGAGCTGTTTTTT.